The 9 T cell receptor beta chains given below trace back to one sample, sequenced in a study of response to subunit inactivated influenza vaccine. Using its own MiXCR run on the RT-PCR reads, TCRdb lists one record per CDR3 protein. This sample has about 580,000 distinct CDR3 sequences; 12% to 15% occur once, and the top ten carry over 8.5%. The sample in question was PBMCs from blood, obtained 11 to 12 days after vaccination. The origin of the receptors is a man aged 50 or older who received an inactivated influenza vaccine.

The table lists this clonotype with many counts. An end of the junction differs from the germline gene, which may be a read error. The V and J genes are TRBV5-1 and TRBJ2-5, with D perhaps TRBD2 (6 bases). Looked up from germline, CDR1 is SGHRS and CDR2 is YFSETQ. The CDR3 has 15 amino acids. In nucleotides, the CDR3 is TGCGCCACCAGCGAGAATCCGGGGGTCCAAGAGACCCAGTACTTC. Protein sequence: CATSENPGVQETQYF.

The rearrangement joins TRBV20-1 to TRBJ2-1, with D perhaps matching TRBD2 (6 bases). This CDR3 has 14 residues. Germline loops: CDR1 DFQATT, CDR2 SNEGSKA (reference sequence). V was shortened by 6 bases and J by 4 bases, with 16 bases between the two germline ends. Here the CDR3 DNA reads TGCAGTGCGACGACTACTAGCTCGTACAATGAGCAGTTCTTC. Translating gives CSATTTSSYNEQFF.

Only a few counts were recorded for this clonotype. The V and J genes are TRBV7-2 and TRBJ1-2; 10 positions match TRBD1. Germline-derived CDR1 and CDR2 are SGHTA and FQGNSA. This CDR3 region has 15 residues. Trimming took 1 base from V and 8 from J; bases not matched to a gene: 7. DNA for the CDR3: TGTGCCAGCAGCTTAGTTCAGGACAGGGGGTCCGGCTACACCTTC. Its translation: CASSLVQDRGSGYTF.

This clonotype was recorded at least ten times. The chain links TRBV10-3 to TRBJ2-1; D uncertain. The CDR3 covers 18 residues. Trimming left V 3 bases short and J 0 bases short, with 18 bases between. Germline-derived CDR1 and CDR2 are ENHRY and SYGVKD. The CDR3 loop is CAISDPSVAESSYNEQFF. CDR3 sequence (DNA): TGTGCCATCAGTGACCCCTCCGTTGCAGAGAGCTCCTACAATGAGCAGTTCTTC.

This clonotype was seen a handful of times. The genes are TRBV11-2 and TRBJ2-1; 10 positions match TRBD2. In germline, CDR1 is SGHAT, CDR2 FQNNGV. Trimming at V came to 3 bases and at J to 10 bases, leaving 3 bases not matched to a gene. The CDR3 has 13 residues. The CDR3 here is CASSLGLAHEQFF. CDR3 DNA sequence: TGTGCCAGCAGCTTGGGACTAGCGCACGAGCAGTTCTTC.

This sequence joins TRBV19 and TRBJ2-1, with a tentative D call TRBD2 (6 bases). The CDR3 spans 15 residues. Trimming left V 5 bases short and J 7 bases short, with 18 bases between. CDR1 LNHDA and CDR2 SQIVND come from the germline V gene (reference sequence). CDR3 amino acids: CASSSGRGGENEQFF. CDR3 DNA sequence: TGTGCCAGTAGTTCGGGGCGGGGCGGGGAAAATGAGCAGTTCTTC.

The sample holds a few counts of this clonotype. The rearrangement uses TRBV20-1 and TRBJ2-3; 10 nucleotides line up with TRBD2. Trimming removed 3 bases from V and 6 bases from J; junction bases left unmatched: 12. CDR3 length: 16 residues. CDR1 is DFQATT, CDR2 SNEGSKA, per germline (reference sequence). The CDR3 protein is CSASAASGGPWDTQYF. CDR3 bases: TGCAGTGCTAGTGCGGCTAGCGGGGGCCCCTGGGATACGCAGTATTTT.

This clonotype was detected a few times. The rearrangement joins TRBV5-1 to TRBJ1-2; 9 nucleotides agree with TRBD1. The CDR3 spans 15 residues. Germline CDR1 SGHRS, CDR2 YFSETQ. The V and J ends lost 0 bases and 5 bases, in that order; junction bases with no gene match: 5. Here the CDR3 DNA reads TGCGCCAGCAGCTTGGCCAGGGACAGGGTTTATGGCTACACCTTC. Translated, it gives CASSLARDRVYGYTF.

This chain links TRBV20-1 with TRBJ2-7; tentative D call: TRBD2 (6 bases). Germline values: CDR1 DFQATT, CDR2 SNEGSKA (reference sequence). V lost 6 bases, J lost 6 bases, and 21 bases lay in between. The CDR3 length is 14 residues. For the CDR3, the DNA is TGCAGTGCCAAACCCGGGACTTCTCTTGGCGAGCAGTACTTC. It encodes CSAKPGTSLGEQYF.